This TCR beta chain appears in the sequencing data of a study of T cells in Graves' hyperthyroidism and ophthalmopathy. Hyperthyroidism of Graves' type that showed no ophthalmopathy progression within 18 months was stable. Patients were aged 18 to 65, had disease duration under 2 months, and had newly diagnosed hyperthyroidism. Orbital computed tomography and thyroid ultrasound, together with serum TRAb and thyroxine and clinical symptoms, were used for diagnoses. The CDR3 spans 16 residues. CDR1 is SGHTA and CDR2 is FQGNSA in the germline V gene. V lost 5 bases and J 5 bases, leaving 21 bases between the germline ends. This clonotype was found a few times. Its antigen is unknown. The TCR beta CDR3 regions underwent amplification using RNA transcripts as the source. Primed by the HTBI set, a first-round RT-PCR was run on the TCR CDR3. Via MiXCR, TCRdb re-called the multiplex PCR reads, giving one row per CDR3 protein. The data contain approximately 640,000 distinct CDR3 sequences, around 15% of them seen just once; the ten biggest clones take up around 4%.

Study results and limitations: Most thyroid clonotypes with frequency above 0.001 were detected in blood.

The chain links TRBV7-2 to TRBJ2-5; maybe TRBD1 (6 bases). The receptor's source is a woman aged 25 to 39 with Graves' hyperthyroidism. The sequencing input was blood. CDR3 protein: CASSPGHLGSRETQYF. The CDR3 DNA reads as TGTGCCAGCAGCCCGGGACATTTAGGATCTAGGGAGACCCAGTACTTC.